This passage covers 8 T cell receptor beta chains from one sample sequenced in a study of blood T cell repertoires in COVID-19. TCRdb's copy holds only in-frame clones and misses some; the assay was immunoSEQ multiplex PCR. Among 350,000 or so clones listed, around 90% were seen once. Sequencing input: peripheral blood. These receptors came from a woman aged 55-70 years with COVID-19, enrolled during active disease.

J is TRBJ1-5 and V is TRBV2, with 9 bases lining up with TRBD1. V lost 5 bases, J lost 0 bases, and 8 bases stayed unmatched. The germline gives CDR1 SNHLY, CDR2 FYNNEI. The CDR3 totals 17 residues. This chain's CDR3 is CASSRTGVGSSNQPQHF. The CDR3 DNA sequence: TGTGCCAGCAGTAGGACAGGGGTGGGGAGTAGCAATCAGCCCCAGCATTTT. Full variable domain (outside the CDR3, taken from reference TRBV2 and TRBJ1-5): EPEVTQTPSHQVTQMGQEVILRCVPISNHLYFYWYRQILGQKVEFLVSFYNNEISEKSEIFDDQFSVERPDGSNFTLKIRSTKLEDSAMYFCASSRTGVGSSNQPQHFGDGTRLSIL.

The chain carries TRBV4-1 and TRBJ1-1; 12 bases map to TRBD1. The CDR3 has 17 residues. In germline, CDR1 is MGHRA, CDR2 YSYEKL. Germline trimming cut 1 base from V and 2 bases from J; bases unmatched to any gene: 5. CDR3 sequence reads: CASSQGDRGPGNTEAFF. The DNA of the CDR3 is TGCGCCAGCAGCCAAGGGGACAGGGGGCCGGGCAACACTGAAGCTTTCTTT.

This chain links TRBV19 with TRBJ1-1; TRBD1 matches at 7 bases. CDR3 length equals 14 residues. Looked up from germline, CDR1 is LNHDA and CDR2 is SQIVND (reference sequence). Trimming removed 8 bases from V and 1 base from J; junction bases left unmatched: 7. The DNA for the CDR3 is TGTGCCAGTCGGGCAGGGGGGTCGAACACTGAAGCTTTCTTT. Translated: CASRAGGSNTEAFF.

The chain links TRBV11-2 to TRBJ2-5; no reliable D call. The CDR3 has 16 amino acids. CDR1 is SGHAT, CDR2 FQNNGV, per germline. Deletions cut 1 base from V and 2 bases from J, with 14 bases between. CDR3 nucleotide sequence: TGTGCCAGCAGCTTAGGAGTATCGATGACACAAGAGACCCAGTACTTC. Translation: CASSLGVSMTQETQYF.

The V call is TRBV9, the J call TRBJ2-3; 8 positions match TRBD2. This CDR3 spans 15 amino acids. V lost 4 bases to trimming and J lost 6 bases; unmatched junction nucleotides: 10. In germline, CDR1 is SGDLS, CDR2 YYNGEE. The CDR3 spells CASSPTPGGLDTQYF. The CDR3, as DNA: TGTGCCAGCAGCCCAACTCCGGGGGGGCTGGATACGCAGTATTTT.

The chain joins TRBV12-5 to TRBJ2-3, with a possible D match to TRBD2 (7 bases). The CDR3 covers 17 residues. Trimming removed 7 bases at V and 1 base at J, with 21 bases between. Germline V gene data show CDR1 as LGHNT and CDR2 as FRNRAP. CDR3 residues: CASARSKGGAGTDTQYF. The CDR3 region has the DNA TGTGCTAGTGCCCGAAGTAAAGGGGGGGCGGGCACAGATACGCAGTATTTT.

The chain combines TRBV7-2 with TRBJ1-5; 8 nucleotides agree with TRBD1. Trimming removed 5 bases from V and 7 bases from J; junction bases left unmatched: 10. The germline gives CDR1 SGHTA, CDR2 FQGNSA. The CDR3 length is 15 residues. The CDR3: CASSQGQGGRQPQHF. The DNA of the CDR3 is TGTGCCAGCAGCCAAGGACAGGGAGGTCGGCAGCCCCAGCATTTT.

The chain has TRBV4-1 and TRBJ1-2, with D possibly TRBD1 on 5 matching bases. The ends were cut back, 1 base at V and 7 bases at J, with 13 bases in the middle. This CDR3 region has 14 residues. Germline assignment: CDR1 MGHRA and CDR2 YSYEKL. CDR3 DNA sequence: TGCGCCAGCAGCCAAGGTGCAGGGATGCCTGGCTACACCTTC. Protein product: CASSQGAGMPGYTF.